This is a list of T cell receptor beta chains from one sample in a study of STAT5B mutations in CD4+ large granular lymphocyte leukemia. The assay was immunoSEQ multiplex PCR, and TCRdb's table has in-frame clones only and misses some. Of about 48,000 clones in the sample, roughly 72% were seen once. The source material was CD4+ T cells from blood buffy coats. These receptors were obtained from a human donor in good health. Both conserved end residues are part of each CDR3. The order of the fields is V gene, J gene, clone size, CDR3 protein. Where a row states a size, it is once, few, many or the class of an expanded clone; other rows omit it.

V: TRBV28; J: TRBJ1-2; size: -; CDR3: CASRETGGGYTF
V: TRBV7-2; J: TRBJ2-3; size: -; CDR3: CASSSRTDTQYF
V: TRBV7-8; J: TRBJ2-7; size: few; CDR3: CASSSRDYEQYF
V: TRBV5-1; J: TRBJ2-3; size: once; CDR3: CASSLGGTSGYTQYF
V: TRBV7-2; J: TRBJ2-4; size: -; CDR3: CASSLKAGRDIQYF
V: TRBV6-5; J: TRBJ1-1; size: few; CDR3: CASSYWRGGNTEAFF
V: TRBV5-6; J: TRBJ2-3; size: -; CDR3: CASRRGATDTQYF
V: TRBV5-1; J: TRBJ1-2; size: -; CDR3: CASSLEGPNYGYTF
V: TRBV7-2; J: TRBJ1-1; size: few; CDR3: CASSLIGNTEAFF
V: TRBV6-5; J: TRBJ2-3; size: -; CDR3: CASSYGGGGAKYTQYF
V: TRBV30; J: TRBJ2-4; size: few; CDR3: CAQQVSKNIQYF
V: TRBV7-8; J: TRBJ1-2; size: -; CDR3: CASSFQNYGYTF
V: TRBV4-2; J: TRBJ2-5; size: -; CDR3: CASSQAPPGQGTQETQYF
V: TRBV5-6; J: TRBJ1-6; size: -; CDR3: CASSFGFNNSPLHF
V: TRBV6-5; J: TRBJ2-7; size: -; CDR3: CASSSAGTSGGYEQYF
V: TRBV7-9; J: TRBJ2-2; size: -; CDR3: CASGDRDFRIGELFF
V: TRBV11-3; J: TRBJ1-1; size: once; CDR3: CASSLEGETEAFF
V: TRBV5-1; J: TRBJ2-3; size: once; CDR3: CASSLDSPGSGTDTQYF
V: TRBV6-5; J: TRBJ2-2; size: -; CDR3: CASSYQSGELFF
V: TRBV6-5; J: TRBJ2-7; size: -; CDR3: CASSYELQGYEQYF
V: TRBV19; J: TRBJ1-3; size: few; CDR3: CASSPRRVGNTIYF
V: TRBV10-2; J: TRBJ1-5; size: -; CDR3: CASSGQGAPQPQHF
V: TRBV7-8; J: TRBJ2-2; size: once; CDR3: CASSIGLGSNTGELFF
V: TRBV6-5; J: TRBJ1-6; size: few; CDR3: CASSPTGYNSPLHF
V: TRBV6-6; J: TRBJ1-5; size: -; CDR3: CASSNGARQGGQPQHF
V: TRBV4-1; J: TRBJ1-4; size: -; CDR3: CASSQDLETHEKLFF
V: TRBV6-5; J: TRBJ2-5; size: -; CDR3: CASRNTGLETQYF
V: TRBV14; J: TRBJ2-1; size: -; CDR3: CASSQYQGRQFF
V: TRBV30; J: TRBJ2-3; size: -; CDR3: CAWTAGGGPTDTQYF
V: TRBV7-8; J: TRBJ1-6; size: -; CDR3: CASSLKDRGRRSPLHF
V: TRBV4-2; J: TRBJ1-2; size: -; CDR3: CASSQGGSSNYGYTF
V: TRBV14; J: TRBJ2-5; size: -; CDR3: CASSQEPRGKRGETQYF
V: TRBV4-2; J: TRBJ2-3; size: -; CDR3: CASSQDVGAGTDTQYF
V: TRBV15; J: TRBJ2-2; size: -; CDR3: CATSREAGGYTGELFF
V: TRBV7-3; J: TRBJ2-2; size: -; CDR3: CASSYRAGSTGELFF
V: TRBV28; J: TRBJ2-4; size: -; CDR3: CATVPSGAKNIQYF
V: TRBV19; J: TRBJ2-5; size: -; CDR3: CASSIPGSWETQYF
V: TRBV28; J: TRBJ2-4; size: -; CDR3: CASSFIAGGKNIQYF
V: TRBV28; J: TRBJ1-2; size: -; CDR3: CASSWRDYGYTF
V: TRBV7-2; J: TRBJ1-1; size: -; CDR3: CASSLFGSRGGAGGGAFF
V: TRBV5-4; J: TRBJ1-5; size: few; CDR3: CAYTTGWGATSNQPQHF
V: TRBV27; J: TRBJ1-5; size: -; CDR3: CASKNRGTESWPQHF
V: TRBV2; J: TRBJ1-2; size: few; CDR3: CASRPTGDSAGYTF
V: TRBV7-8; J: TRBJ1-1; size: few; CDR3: CASSLDGAVNTEAFF
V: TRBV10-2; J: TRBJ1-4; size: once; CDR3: CASSDVTGIEKLFF